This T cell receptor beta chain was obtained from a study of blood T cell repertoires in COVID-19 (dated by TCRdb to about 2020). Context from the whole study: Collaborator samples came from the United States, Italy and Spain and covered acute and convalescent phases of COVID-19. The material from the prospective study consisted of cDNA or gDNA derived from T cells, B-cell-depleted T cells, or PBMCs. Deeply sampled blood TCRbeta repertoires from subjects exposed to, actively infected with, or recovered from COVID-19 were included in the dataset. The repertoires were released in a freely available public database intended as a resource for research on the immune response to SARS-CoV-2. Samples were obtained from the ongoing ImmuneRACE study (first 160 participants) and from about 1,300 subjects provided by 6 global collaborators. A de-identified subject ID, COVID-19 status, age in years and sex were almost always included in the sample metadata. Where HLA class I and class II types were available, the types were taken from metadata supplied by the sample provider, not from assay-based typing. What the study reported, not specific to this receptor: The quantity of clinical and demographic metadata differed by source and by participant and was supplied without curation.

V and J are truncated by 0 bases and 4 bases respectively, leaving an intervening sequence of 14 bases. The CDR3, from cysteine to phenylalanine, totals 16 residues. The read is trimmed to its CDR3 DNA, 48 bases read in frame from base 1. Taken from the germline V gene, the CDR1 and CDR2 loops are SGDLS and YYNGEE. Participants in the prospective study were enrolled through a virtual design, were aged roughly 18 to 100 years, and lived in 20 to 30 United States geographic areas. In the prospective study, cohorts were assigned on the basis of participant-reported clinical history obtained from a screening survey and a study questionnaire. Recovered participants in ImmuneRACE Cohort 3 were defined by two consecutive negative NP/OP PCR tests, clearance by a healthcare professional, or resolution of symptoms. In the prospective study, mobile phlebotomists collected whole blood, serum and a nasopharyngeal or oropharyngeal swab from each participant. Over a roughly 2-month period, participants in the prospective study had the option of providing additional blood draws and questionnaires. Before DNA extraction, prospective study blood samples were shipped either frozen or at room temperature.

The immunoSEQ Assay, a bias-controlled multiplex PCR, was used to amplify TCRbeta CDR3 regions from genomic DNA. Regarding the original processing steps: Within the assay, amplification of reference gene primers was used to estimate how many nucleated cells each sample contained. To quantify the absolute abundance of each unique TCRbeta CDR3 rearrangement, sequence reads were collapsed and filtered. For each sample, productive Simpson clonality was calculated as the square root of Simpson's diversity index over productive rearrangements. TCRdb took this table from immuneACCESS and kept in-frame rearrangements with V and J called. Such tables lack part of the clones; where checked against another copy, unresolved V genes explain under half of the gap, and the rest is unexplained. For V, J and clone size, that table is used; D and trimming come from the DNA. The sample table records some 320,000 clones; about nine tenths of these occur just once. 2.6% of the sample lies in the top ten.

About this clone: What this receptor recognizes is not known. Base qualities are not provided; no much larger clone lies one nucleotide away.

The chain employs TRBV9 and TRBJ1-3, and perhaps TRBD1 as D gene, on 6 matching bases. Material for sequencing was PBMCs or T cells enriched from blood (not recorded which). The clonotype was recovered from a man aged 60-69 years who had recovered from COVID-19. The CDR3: CASSVASGGPGNTIYF. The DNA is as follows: TGTGCCAGCAGCGTAGCTAGTGGGGGCCCCGGAAACACCATATATTTT. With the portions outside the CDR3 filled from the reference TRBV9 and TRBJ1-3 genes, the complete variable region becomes DSGVTQTPKHLITATGQRVTLRCSPRSGDLSVYWYQQSLDQGLQFLIQYYNGEERAKGNILERFSAQQFPDLHSELNLSSLELGDSALYFCASSVASGGPGNTIYFGEGSWLTVV.